This TCR beta chain was recovered during a study of metastatic and nonmetastatic thyroid tumors. Findings and limits, study-wide: The reported finding was significantly higher TCR beta diversity in malignant thyroid tumors relative to benign nodules, in blood and tumor.

Not a single patient had been given any form of treatment at any point before undergoing thyroid surgery. The sample holds many counts of this clone. Its target is not known. J lost 0 bases, V lost 8 bases, and 6 bases had no gene match. Germline assignment: CDR1 LNHDA and CDR2 SQIVND (reference sequence). The CDR3 loop spans 14 amino acids. With MiXCR, TCRdb called clones anew from the PCR reads. The data show around 21,000 clones, roughly 24% seen once. The source is a male donor with papillary thyroid cancer or a benign thyroid nodule (not recorded which). Some clones in this sample may be carry-over from other donors' samples. The V and J genes are TRBV19 and TRBJ1-1; 7 nucleotides agree with TRBD1. Sequenced material: blood. The CDR3 DNA reads TGTGCCAGTGCTACAGGGGCGGTGAACACTGAAGCTTTCTTT. Translating gives CASATGAVNTEAFF. Complete variable domain (other parts from reference TRBV19 and TRBJ1-1): DGGITQSPKYLFRKEGQNVTLSCEQNLNHDAMYWYRQDPGQGLRLIYYSQIVNDFQKGDIAEGYSVSREKKESFPLTVTSAQKNPTAFYLCASATGAVNTEAFFGQGTRLTVV.